These 32 T cell receptor beta chains share one sample of origin, sequenced in a study of neurological immune-mediated disorders. The time point is: longitudinal time-point 2. TCRdb analysed the 5' RACE reads with MiXCR anew, one entry per CDR3 protein. This table holds 65,000 to 95,000 distinct CDR3 sequences, about 5% found once. Sequencing used PBMCs. These TCRs come from a woman between 55 and 75 years old with multiple sclerosis.

This clonotype was picked up many times. The J gene is TRBJ1-3, the V gene TRBV5-1; D possibly corresponds to TRBD1 (5 bases). CDR1 is SGHRS and CDR2 is YFSETQ in the germline V gene. V lost 7 bases and J 2 bases, leaving 10 bases between the germline ends. This CDR3 has 13 residues. As DNA, the CDR3 is TGCGCCAGCGCCGGGACTCCTGGAAACACCATATATTTT. This sequence encodes CASAGTPGNTIYF.

The sample holds many counts of this clonotype. The chain is built from TRBV29-1 and TRBJ2-7, with D possibly matching TRBD2 (5 bases). V lost 6 bases to trimming and J lost 2 bases, with 11 bases between them. The CDR3 extends over 12 amino acids. The germline V gene encodes CDR1 SQVTM and CDR2 ANQGSEA. CDR3 loop: CSVGLTAYEQYF. The CDR3 nucleotides are TGCAGCGTCGGACTTACCGCCTACGAGCAGTACTTC.

In its sample, this clonotype was seen many times. This sequence joins TRBV14 and TRBJ2-1; D gene uncertain. This CDR3 has 14 amino acids. V lost 0 bases, J lost 4 bases, and 7 bases lay in between. The germline gives CDR1 SGHDN, CDR2 FVKESK. The CDR3 here is CASSQDNLYNEQFF. The CDR3 bases are TGTGCCAGCAGCCAAGACAACTTATACAATGAGCAGTTCTTC.

This clonotype has a handful of counts. The chain couples TRBV20-1 to TRBJ2-2, with TRBD1 matching over 10 bases. The CDR3 runs 14 residues. J lost 7 bases, V lost 4 bases, and 6 bases had no gene match. Germline lookup yields CDR1 DFQATT and CDR2 SNEGSKA (reference sequence). The CDR3 spells CSAKRQGAGGELFF. CDR3 DNA: TGCAGTGCTAAACGACAGGGGGCAGGCGGGGAGCTGTTTTTT.

At least ten counts were recorded for this clonotype. The rearrangement uses TRBV5-1 and TRBJ2-5; D call uncertain. Germline CDR1 SGHRS, CDR2 YFSETQ. The ends were cut back, 1 base at V and 3 bases at J, with 19 bases in the middle. The CDR3 totals 17 residues. CDR3 in amino acids: CASSLFDGRAQKETQYF. DNA for the CDR3: TGCGCCAGCAGCTTGTTTGACGGAAGGGCCCAAAAAGAGACCCAGTACTTC. Together with reference TRBV5-1 and TRBJ2-5, the CDR3 gives the full variable domain: KAGVTQTPRYLIKTRGQQVTLSCSPISGHRSVSWYQQTPGQGLQFLFEYFSETQRNKGNFPGRFSGRQFSNSRSEMNVSTLELGDSALYLCASSLFDGRAQKETQYFGPGTRLLVL.

This clonotype has a count of ten or more. The J gene is TRBJ2-7, the V gene TRBV7-9, with unresolved D. Germline V gene data show CDR1 as SEHNR and CDR2 as FQNEAQ (reference sequence). With 1 base removed from V and 10 bases from J, the gap between germline ends came to 8 bases. The CDR3 has 11 residues. The CDR3 bases are TGTGCCAGCAGCTTAGATGACACTCAGTACTTC. Its protein product is CASSLDDTQYF.

This clonotype was counted at least ten times. The V gene is TRBV10-2, the J gene TRBJ2-2; 9 nucleotides match TRBD2. The CDR3 totals 15 residues. Trimming at V came to 7 bases and at J to 1 base, leaving 4 bases not matched to a gene. Germline CDR1 WSHSY, CDR2 SAAADI. In DNA, the CDR3 is TGCGCCAGCAACGCGGGGGGGAGGAACACCGGGGAGCTGTTTTTT. This translates into CASNAGGRNTGELFF.

This clonotype occurred many times. The chain carries TRBV20-1 and TRBJ2-1, with TRBD2 matching 15 bases. This CDR3 has 17 residues. V lost 0 bases, J lost 7 bases, and 7 bases stayed unmatched. Germline V gene lookup returns CDR1 DFQATT and CDR2 SNEGSKA (reference sequence). This CDR3 reads CSARDWRTSGGANEQFF. The CDR3 DNA reads TGCAGTGCTAGAGACTGGCGGACTAGCGGGGGGGCGAATGAGCAGTTCTTC.

The table lists this clonotype with many counts. The chain uses TRBV11-2 and TRBJ2-2, with 7 bases aligning to TRBD1. CDR1 and CDR2 from the germline V gene are SGHAT and FQNNGV. Trimming at V came to 5 bases and at J to 6 bases, leaving 6 bases not matched to a gene. There are 14 residues in the CDR3. The CDR3 region has the DNA TGTGCCAGCAGCCAAAAGACAGGGCCCGGGGAGCTGTTTTTT. This translates into CASSQKTGPGELFF.

In its sample, this clonotype was seen many times. The chain is built from TRBV11-2 and TRBJ2-1; no definite D call. Trimming stripped 1 base from V and 12 bases from J, with 10 bases between. This CDR3 contains 12 residues. Per germline, CDR1 SGHAT and CDR2 FQNNGV. CDR3 loop: CASSLGGPWQFF. The CDR3 nucleotides are TGTGCCAGCAGCTTAGGGGGTCCTTGGCAGTTCTTC.

The sample holds a few counts of this clonotype. The rearrangement uses TRBV3-1 and TRBJ1-2, with D perhaps matching TRBD1 (5 bases). V lost 0 bases to trimming and J lost 8 bases, with 13 bases between them. This CDR3 has 14 residues. From germline, CDR1 is LGHDT and CDR2 YNNKEL (reference sequence). The CDR3 DNA follows: TGTGCCAGCAGCCAAGATCAGGGACGGCGGGGCTACACCTTC. Protein: CASSQDQGRRGYTF.

V usage is TRBV5-1 and J usage is TRBJ2-5, with TRBD2 matching 11 bases. The CDR3 runs to 16 residues. Germline assignment: CDR1 SGHRS and CDR2 YFSETQ. J was trimmed by 0 bases and V by 4 bases; bases with no gene match: 5. This chain's CDR3 is CASSPTSGVNQETQYF. The CDR3 DNA reads TGCGCCAGCAGCCCGACTAGCGGGGTTAACCAAGAGACCCAGTACTTC.

This clonotype was seen at least ten times. V and J are TRBV7-6 and TRBJ2-5; TRBD1 matches 8 bases. The CDR3 is 14 amino acids. The J segment lost 4 bases and the V segment lost 3 bases, leaving 4 bases of the junction unmatched. Germline V gene sequence: CDR1 SGHVS, CDR2 FNYEAQ. The CDR3, as DNA: TGTGCCAGCAGCTTTGGACAGGGACGAGAGACCCAGTACTTC. It codes for CASSFGQGRETQYF.

This clonotype appeared many times. The chain couples TRBV29-1 to TRBJ2-7; TRBD1 aligns across 8 bases. V dropped 6 bases and J dropped 3; count of bases not matched to a gene: 4. CDR1 and CDR2 from the germline V gene are SQVTM and ANQGSEA. The CDR3 sequence is 12 residues long. The CDR3 DNA is TGCAGCGTGACCGACAGGGGCTACGAGCAGTACTTC. As protein: CSVTDRGYEQYF.

There are many counts of this clonotype. The chain links TRBV6-2 or TRBV6-3 to TRBJ2-2; D gene ambiguous. CDR1 is MNHEY and CDR2 is SVGEGT in the germline V gene. The CDR3 contains 14 residues. The V end lost 2 bases, the J end lost 1 base, and 5 bases lay between the germline ends. CDR3 nucleotides: TGTGCCAGCAGTTACAGGCTGAACACCGGGGAGCTGTTTTTT. It translates to CASSYRLNTGELFF.

This clonotype occurred many times. The chain couples TRBV20-1 to TRBJ1-6; D possibly corresponds to TRBD1 (5 bases). Germline assignment: CDR1 DFQATT and CDR2 SNEGSKA (reference sequence). With 3 bases removed from V and 18 bases from J, the gap between germline ends came to 15 bases. The CDR3 has 11 residues. The CDR3 here is CSASGDATTHF. The CDR3 region has the DNA TGCAGTGCTAGCGGGGACGCCACCACCCACTTT.

This clonotype was detected many times. This chain links TRBV5-1 with TRBJ2-7; TRBD2 matches at 12 bases. This CDR3 region has 15 residues. The ends lost 7 bases at V and 2 bases at J; junction bases unmatched: 7. In germline, CDR1 is SGHRS, CDR2 YFSETQ. The CDR3 sequence is CASHSGLAGTYEQYF. In DNA form, the CDR3 reads TGCGCCAGCCACAGCGGACTAGCGGGGACCTACGAGCAGTACTTC.

This clonotype was seen many times. The chain employs TRBV7-6 and TRBJ1-5; perhaps TRBD1 as D (6 bases). CDR3 length: 15 amino acids. V lost 5 bases, J lost 1 base, and 12 bases lay in between. Germline V lookup: CDR1 SGHVS, CDR2 FNYEAQ. The CDR3 sequence: CASSLSGQSNQPQHF. CDR3 nucleotides: TGTGCCAGCAGCCTATCAGGACAGAGCAATCAGCCCCAGCATTTT.

This clonotype occurred many times. This chain uses TRBV10-1 with TRBJ2-1, with TRBD2 matching over 10 bases. V gave up 3 bases and J gave up 5 bases; unmatched junction bases: 4. This CDR3 contains 15 residues. The germline gives CDR1 WNHNN, CDR2 SYGVQD (reference sequence). CDR3 loop: CASSDTGLAHNEQFF. CDR3 bases: TGCGCCAGCAGTGATACGGGACTAGCGCACAATGAGCAGTTCTTC.

This clonotype was counted at least ten times. This chain's CDR3 is CASSVLGTGLAEQYF. In nucleotides, the CDR3 is TGTGCCAGCAGTGTATTGGGGACAGGGCTCGCCGAGCAGTACTTC. This rearrangement joins TRBV27 to TRBJ2-7; TRBD1 matches at 9 bases. The J segment lost 6 bases and the V segment lost 5 bases, leaving 11 bases of the junction unmatched. Per the germline V gene, CDR1 is MNHEY and CDR2 is SMNVEV (reference sequence). The CDR3 is 15 amino acids.

This clonotype was counted at least ten times. This rearrangement joins TRBV9 to TRBJ2-6; D remains unclear. The CDR3 length is 16 residues. V was clipped by 3 bases and J by 0 bases, with 10 bases between them. Germline lookup yields CDR1 SGDLS and CDR2 YYNGEE. The CDR3 spells CASSDRSSSGANVLTF. The CDR3, as DNA: TGTGCCAGCAGCGACCGATCATCCTCTGGGGCCAACGTCCTGACTTTC.

Ten or more counts support this clonotype. The V gene is TRBV12-3 or TRBV12-4, the J gene TRBJ2-2, with 11 bases matching TRBD2. V was clipped by 5 bases and J by 6 bases; unmatched bases: 11. The CDR3 is made up of 17 amino acids. DNA of the CDR3: TGTGCCAGCAGTAGAGCAGTACTAGCGGGGGTATCCGGGGAGCTGTTTTTT. As protein: CASSRAVLAGVSGELFF.

This chain connects TRBV18 to TRBJ2-7, with D perhaps TRBD1 (5 bases). Trimming stripped 8 bases from V and 0 bases from J, with 14 bases between. The CDR3 has 14 amino acids. Germline V lookup: CDR1 KGHSH, CDR2 LQKENI. The CDR3 DNA reads TGTGCCAGCGCACAATCGACAGCCTCCTACGAGCAGTACTTC. Encoded protein: CASAQSTASYEQYF.

The sample holds many counts of this clonotype. V gene TRBV5-1 combines with J gene TRBJ1-5; 8 nucleotides agree with TRBD1. V lost 3 bases and J lost 4; bases outside the gene matches: 3. From germline, CDR1 is SGHRS and CDR2 YFSETQ. The CDR3 has 14 residues. The CDR3 sequence: CASSYGQGNQPQHF. In nucleotides, the CDR3 is TGCGCCAGCAGCTACGGACAGGGAAATCAGCCCCAGCATTTT.

This clonotype has a count of ten or more. This chain links TRBV5-6 with TRBJ2-7, with TRBD2 matching 7 bases. Per the germline V gene, CDR1 is SGHDT and CDR2 is YYEEEE. Trimming removed 2 bases from V and 0 bases from J; junction bases left unmatched: 2. The CDR3 sequence is 14 residues long. CDR3 nucleotides: TGTGCCAGCAGCTTCGGGAGGAGCTCCTACGAGCAGTACTTC. Protein: CASSFGRSSYEQYF.

This clonotype has a count of ten or more. The chain combines TRBV5-6 with TRBJ2-1, with D maybe TRBD2 (6 bases). Deletions cut 4 bases from V and 10 bases from J, with 21 bases between. Germline assignment: CDR1 SGHDT and CDR2 YYEEEE. The CDR3 sequence is 15 residues long. For the CDR3, the DNA is TGTGCCAGCAGCATCCGACTAGGGGAAACGAGGGAGCAGTTCTTC. Translation: CASSIRLGETREQFF. The full variable domain, in which reference TRBV5-6 and TRBJ2-1 provide the parts outside the CDR3, is DAGVTQSPTHLIKTRGQQVTLRCSPKSGHDTVSWYQQALGQGPQFIFQYYEEEERQRGNFPDRFSGHQFPNYSSELNVNALLLGDSALYLCASSIRLGETREQFFGPGTRLTVL.

The sample holds many counts of this clonotype. J is TRBJ1-6 and V is TRBV7-6; the D gene is possibly TRBD1 (6 bases). V was shortened by 4 bases and J by 7 bases, with 14 bases between the two germline ends. Germline loops: CDR1 SGHVS, CDR2 FNYEAQ. The CDR3 extends over 15 amino acids. The chain's CDR3 is CASSSPGHYNSPLHF. The CDR3 bases are TGTGCCAGCAGCTCCCCGGGACATTACAATTCACCCCTCCACTTT.

The chain combines TRBV12-3 or TRBV12-4 with TRBJ2-7, with D possibly TRBD1 on 6 matching bases. V lost 5 bases, J lost 3 bases, and 8 bases lay in between. This CDR3 has 12 amino acids. The CDR3 sequence: CASSQGNYEQYF. Written as DNA, the CDR3 is TGTGCCAGCAGTCAGGGGAACTACGAGCAGTACTTC.

This clonotype was seen at least ten times. The chain recombines TRBV20-1 with TRBJ1-4, with unresolved D. Trimming left V 0 bases short and J 4 bases short, with 12 bases between. The germline gives CDR1 DFQATT, CDR2 SNEGSKA (reference sequence). The CDR3 sequence is 15 residues long. CDR3 nucleotides: TGCAGTGCTAGAGATTCGGGTCAAGTTAATGAAAAACTGTTTTTT. This gives the protein CSARDSGQVNEKLFF.

This clonotype was counted ten times or more. The rearrangement joins TRBV7-2 to TRBJ1-5; D is ambiguous. Germline lookup yields CDR1 SGHTA and CDR2 FQGNSA. CDR3 length equals 13 residues. Trimming took off 5 bases at V and 5 bases at J, with 10 bases between the two ends. The chain's CDR3 is CASSRRRDQPQHF. CDR3 coding DNA: TGTGCCAGCAGCCGAAGAAGGGATCAGCCCCAGCATTTT.

This clonotype has a count of ten or more. The chain joins TRBV7-9 to TRBJ2-5; 7 bases are shared with TRBD2. The germline V gene encodes CDR1 SEHNR and CDR2 FQNEAQ (reference sequence). The CDR3 loop spans 15 amino acids. The trim removed 4 bases at V and 0 bases at J, leaving 5 bases unmatched. CDR3 sequence reads: CASSSGLADQETQYF. The CDR3, as DNA: TGTGCCAGCAGCTCAGGCCTAGCGGACCAAGAGACCCAGTACTTC.

This clonotype came up many times. The chain joins TRBV20-1 to TRBJ1-2; D unresolved. Deletions cut 5 bases from V and 8 bases from J, with 12 bases between. In germline, CDR1 is DFQATT, CDR2 SNEGSKA (reference sequence). CDR3 size: 11 residues. The CDR3 sequence: CSAASDEGYTF. For the CDR3, the DNA is TGCAGTGCTGCCTCGGACGAGGGCTACACCTTC.